This TCR beta chain was recorded in a study of T cell repertoires in cytomegalovirus infection. Germline values: CDR1 SGHRS, CDR2 YFSETQ. V dropped 1 base and J dropped 6 bases, with 16 bases sitting between them. The length of the CDR3 is 15 residues. In regard to this clonotype: Its antigen is currently unknown.

TCRdb re-called the reads with MiXCR, one entry per CDR3 protein. The sample carries 230,000 or so distinct CDR3 sequences, about 15% recorded once. Study results and caveats: Public TCR beta family frequency separated CMV-and-HLA carriers, including in an independent cohort.

Sequences were obtained from CD8+ T cells from PBMCs. This rearrangement joins TRBV5-1 to TRBJ1-1; TRBD1 is a possible D gene (6 bases). The clonotype originates from a human donor in good health (CMV status not recorded). Some clones in this sample may be carry-over from other donors' samples. This CDR3 reads CASSLRQGSRAEAFF. Written as DNA, the CDR3 is TGCGCCAGCAGCTTGAGGCAGGGGTCGAGGGCTGAAGCTTTCTTT.